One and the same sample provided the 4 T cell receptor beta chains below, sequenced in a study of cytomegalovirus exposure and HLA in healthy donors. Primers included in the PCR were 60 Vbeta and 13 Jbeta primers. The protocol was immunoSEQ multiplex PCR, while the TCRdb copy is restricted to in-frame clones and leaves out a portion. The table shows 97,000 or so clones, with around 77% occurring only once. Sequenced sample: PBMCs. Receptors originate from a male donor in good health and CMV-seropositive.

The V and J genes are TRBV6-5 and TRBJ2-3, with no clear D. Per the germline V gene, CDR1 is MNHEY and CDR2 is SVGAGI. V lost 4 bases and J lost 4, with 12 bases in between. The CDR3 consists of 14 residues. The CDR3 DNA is TGTGCCAGCAGTTCCTCCCTGAGTGCAGATACGCAGTATTTT. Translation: CASSSSLSADTQYF.

The CDR3 DNA sequence: TGTGCCAGCAGCCACCCCTCCGGGGGAGGGCCGGGAGAGCAGTACTTC. Protein: CASSHPSGGGPGEQYF. The J gene is TRBJ2-7, the V gene TRBV4-2; 7 bases fit TRBD2. J gave up 7 bases and V 3 bases, and 15 bases lay outside the gene matches. The V gene's germline CDR1 is LGHNA and CDR2 YNFKEQ. The CDR3 is 16 residues long.

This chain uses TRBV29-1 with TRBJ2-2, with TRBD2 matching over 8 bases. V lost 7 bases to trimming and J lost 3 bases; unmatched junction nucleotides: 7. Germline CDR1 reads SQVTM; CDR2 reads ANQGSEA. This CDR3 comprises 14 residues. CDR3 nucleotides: TGCAGCGCCCGCGGGAGGCGGGACACCGGGGAGCTGTTTTTT. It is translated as CSARGRRDTGELFF.

As DNA, the CDR3 is TGTGCCAGCAGCCGGGGGGATAGGTACCAAGAGACCCAGTACTTC. The encoded protein is CASSRGDRYQETQYF. The chain recombines TRBV11-2 with TRBJ2-5, with TRBD2 matching over 7 bases. The CDR3 has 15 residues. The junction had 6 bases not matched to a gene; V was cut back by 5 bases and J by 0 bases. Germline lookup yields CDR1 SGHAT and CDR2 FQNNGV.